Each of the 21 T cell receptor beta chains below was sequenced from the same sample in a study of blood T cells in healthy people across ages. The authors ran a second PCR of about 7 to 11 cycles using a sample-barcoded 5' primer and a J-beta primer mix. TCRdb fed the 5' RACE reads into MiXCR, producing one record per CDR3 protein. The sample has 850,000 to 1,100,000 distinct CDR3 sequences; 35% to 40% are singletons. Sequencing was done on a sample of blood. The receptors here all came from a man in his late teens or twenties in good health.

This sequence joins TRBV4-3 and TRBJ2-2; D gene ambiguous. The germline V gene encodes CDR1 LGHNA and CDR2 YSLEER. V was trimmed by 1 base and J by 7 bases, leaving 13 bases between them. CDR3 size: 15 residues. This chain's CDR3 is CASSQASEFGGELFF. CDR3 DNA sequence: TGCGCCAGCAGCCAAGCTTCTGAGTTTGGCGGGGAGCTGTTTTTT.

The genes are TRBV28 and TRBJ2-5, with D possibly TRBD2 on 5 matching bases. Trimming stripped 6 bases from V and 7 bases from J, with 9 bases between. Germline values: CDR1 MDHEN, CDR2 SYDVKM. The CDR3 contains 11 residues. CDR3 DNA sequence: TGTGCCAGCAGCGATGCGGGGACCCAGTACTTC. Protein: CASSDAGTQYF.

CDR3 loop: CSADDKLFYGYTF. The CDR3 DNA reads TGCAGTGCAGACGACAAGCTTTTCTATGGCTACACCTTC. The chain couples TRBV20-1 to TRBJ1-2; D gene unclear. This CDR3 is built from 13 residues. V lost 6 bases and J lost 4, with 15 bases in between. CDR1 and CDR2 from the germline V gene are DFQATT and SNEGSKA (reference sequence).

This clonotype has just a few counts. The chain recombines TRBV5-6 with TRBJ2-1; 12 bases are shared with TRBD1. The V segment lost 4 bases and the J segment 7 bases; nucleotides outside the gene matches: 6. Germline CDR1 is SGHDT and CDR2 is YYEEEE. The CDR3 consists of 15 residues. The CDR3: CASSPRDRGPNEQFF. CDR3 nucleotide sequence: TGTGCCAGCAGCCCCAGGGACAGGGGGCCTAATGAGCAGTTCTTC.

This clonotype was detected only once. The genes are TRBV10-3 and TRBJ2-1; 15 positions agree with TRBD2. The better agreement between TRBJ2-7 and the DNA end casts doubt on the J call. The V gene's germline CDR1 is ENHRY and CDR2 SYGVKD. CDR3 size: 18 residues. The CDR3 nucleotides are TGTGCCATCGGTGGGACTAGCGGGGGGCGCTCCTCCTACAATGAGCAGTACTTC. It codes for CAIGGTSGGRSSYNEQYF.

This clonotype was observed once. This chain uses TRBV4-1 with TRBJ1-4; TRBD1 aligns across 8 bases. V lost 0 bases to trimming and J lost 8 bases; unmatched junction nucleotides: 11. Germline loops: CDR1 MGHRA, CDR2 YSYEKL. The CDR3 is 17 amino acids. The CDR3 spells CASSQDSGQGAWEKLFF. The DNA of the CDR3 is TGCGCCAGCAGCCAAGATAGCGGCCAGGGGGCTTGGGAAAAACTGTTTTTT.

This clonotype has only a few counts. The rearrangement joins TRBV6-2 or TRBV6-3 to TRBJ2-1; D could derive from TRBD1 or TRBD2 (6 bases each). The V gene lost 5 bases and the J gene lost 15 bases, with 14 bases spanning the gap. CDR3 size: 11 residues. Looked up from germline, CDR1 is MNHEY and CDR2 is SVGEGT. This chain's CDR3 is CASSAGTFRFF. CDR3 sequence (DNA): TGTGCCAGCAGTGCGGGGACATTCCGGTTCTTC.

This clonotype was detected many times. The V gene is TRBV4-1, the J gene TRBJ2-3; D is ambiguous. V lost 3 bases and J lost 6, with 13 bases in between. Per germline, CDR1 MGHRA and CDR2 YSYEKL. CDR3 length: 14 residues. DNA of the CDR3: TGCGCCAGCAGCCAGACCTCAGGCGTGGATACGCAGTATTTT. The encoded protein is CASSQTSGVDTQYF.

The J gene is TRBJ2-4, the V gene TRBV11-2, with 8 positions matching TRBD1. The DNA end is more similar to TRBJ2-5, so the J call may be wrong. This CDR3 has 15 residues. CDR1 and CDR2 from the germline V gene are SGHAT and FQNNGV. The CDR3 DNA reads TGTGCCAGCAGGGATTTTCGGACAGGGAAAGAGACCCAGTACTTC. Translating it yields CASRDFRTGKETQYF.

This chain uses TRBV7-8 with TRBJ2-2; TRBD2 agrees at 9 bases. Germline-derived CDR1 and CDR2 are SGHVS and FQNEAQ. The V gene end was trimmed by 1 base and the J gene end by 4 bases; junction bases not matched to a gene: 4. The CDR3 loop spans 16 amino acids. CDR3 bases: TGTGCCAGCAGCTTAGGGACTAGCGCGGGCACCGGGGAGCTGTTTTTT. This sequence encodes CASSLGTSAGTGELFF.

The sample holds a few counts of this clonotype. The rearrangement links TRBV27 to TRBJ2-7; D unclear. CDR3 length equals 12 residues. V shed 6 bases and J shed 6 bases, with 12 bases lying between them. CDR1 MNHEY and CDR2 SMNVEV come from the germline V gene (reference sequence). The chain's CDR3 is CASSKPSLEQYF. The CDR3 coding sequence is TGTGCCAGCAGCAAACCCAGCCTCGAGCAGTACTTC.

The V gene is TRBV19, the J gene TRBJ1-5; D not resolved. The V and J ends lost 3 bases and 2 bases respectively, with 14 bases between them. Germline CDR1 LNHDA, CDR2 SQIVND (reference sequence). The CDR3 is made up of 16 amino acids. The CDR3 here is CASSMRKSPGNQPQHF. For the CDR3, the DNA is TGTGCCAGTAGTATGCGAAAATCACCGGGCAATCAGCCCCAGCATTTT.

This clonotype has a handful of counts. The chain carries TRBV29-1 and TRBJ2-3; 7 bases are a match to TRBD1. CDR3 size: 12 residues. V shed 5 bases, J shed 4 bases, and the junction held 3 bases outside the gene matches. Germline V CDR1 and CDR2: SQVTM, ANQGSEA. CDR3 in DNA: TGCAGCGTTCGACAGGGCGCAGATACGCAGTATTTT. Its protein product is CSVRQGADTQYF.

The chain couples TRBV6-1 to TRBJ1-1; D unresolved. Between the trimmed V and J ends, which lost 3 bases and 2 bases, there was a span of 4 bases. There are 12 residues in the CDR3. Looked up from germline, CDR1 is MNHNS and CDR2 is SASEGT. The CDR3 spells CASSDFNTEAFF. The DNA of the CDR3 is TGTGCCAGCAGTGATTTTAACACTGAAGCTTTCTTT.

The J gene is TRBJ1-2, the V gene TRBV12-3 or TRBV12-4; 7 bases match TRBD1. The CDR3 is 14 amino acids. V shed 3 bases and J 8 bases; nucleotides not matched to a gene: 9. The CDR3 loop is CASSFGTVDGGYTF. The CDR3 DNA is TGTGCCAGCAGTTTCGGGACAGTAGATGGGGGCTACACCTTC.

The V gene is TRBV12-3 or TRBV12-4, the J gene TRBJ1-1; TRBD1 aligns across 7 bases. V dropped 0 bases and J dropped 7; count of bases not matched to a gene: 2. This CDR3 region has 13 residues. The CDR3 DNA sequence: TGTGCCAGCAGTTTAGCGGGACAGATTGAAGCTTTCTTT. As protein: CASSLAGQIEAFF.

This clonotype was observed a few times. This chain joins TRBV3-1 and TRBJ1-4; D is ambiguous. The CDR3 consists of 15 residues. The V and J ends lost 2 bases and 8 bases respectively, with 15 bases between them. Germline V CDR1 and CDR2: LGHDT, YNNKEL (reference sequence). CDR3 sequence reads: CASSQWRQPTEKLFF. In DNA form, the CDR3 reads TGTGCCAGCAGCCAATGGAGGCAGCCAACGGAAAAACTGTTTTTT.

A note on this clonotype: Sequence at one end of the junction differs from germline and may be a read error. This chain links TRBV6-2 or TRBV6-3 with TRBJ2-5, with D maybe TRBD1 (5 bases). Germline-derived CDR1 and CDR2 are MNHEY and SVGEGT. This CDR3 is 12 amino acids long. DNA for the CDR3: TGTACCAGTCAGGGAAGCCAAGAGACCCAGTACTTC. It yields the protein CTSQGSQETQYF.

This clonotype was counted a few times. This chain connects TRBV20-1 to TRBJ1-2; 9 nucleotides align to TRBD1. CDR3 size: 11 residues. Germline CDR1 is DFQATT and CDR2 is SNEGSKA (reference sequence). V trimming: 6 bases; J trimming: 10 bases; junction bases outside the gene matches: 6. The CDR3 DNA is TGCAGTGCCGGGACAGGGTGGGACTACACCTTC. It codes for CSAGTGWDYTF.

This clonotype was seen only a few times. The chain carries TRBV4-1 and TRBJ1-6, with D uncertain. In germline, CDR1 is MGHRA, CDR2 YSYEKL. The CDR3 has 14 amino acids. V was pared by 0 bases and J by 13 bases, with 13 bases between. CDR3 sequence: CASSQDMQLRPLHF. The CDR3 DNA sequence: TGCGCCAGCAGCCAAGATATGCAGCTTCGGCCCCTCCACTTT.

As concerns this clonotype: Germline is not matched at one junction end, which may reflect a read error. Here the CDR3 DNA reads TGTGCCAGCAGCCAGACCACAATAGCGGACCAAGAGGCCCAGTACTTC. Amino acid sequence: CASSQTTIADQEAQYF. V usage is TRBV4-2 and J usage is TRBJ2-5, with D tentatively TRBD2 (6 bases). Per the germline V gene, CDR1 is LGHNA and CDR2 is YNFKEQ. The CDR3 is made up of 16 amino acids.